The 32 T cell receptor beta chains below all came from one sample that was sequenced in a study of T cells in Graves' hyperthyroidism and ophthalmopathy. It was RNA transcripts that yielded the amplified TCR beta CDR3 regions. RT-PCR in the first round (using the HTBI primer set) targeted the TCR CDR3. TCRdb re-analysed the multiplex PCR reads in MiXCR, keeping a single row per CDR3 protein. The sample includes 300,000 to 450,000 distinct CDR3 sequences, around 13% of them seen just once. Sequences were obtained from blood. The receptor set was obtained from a woman aged 30 to 39 with Graves' ophthalmopathy.

This clonotype was counted at least ten times. This rearrangement joins TRBV10-3 to TRBJ1-1, with D tentatively TRBD1 (6 bases). The CDR3 is 19 residues long. CDR1 and CDR2 (germline): ENHRY, SYGVKD. Trimming pared 0 bases from V and 6 bases from J, leaving 26 bases between. The CDR3 here is CAISESRVYEGGFNPEAFF. CDR3 in DNA: TGTGCCATCAGTGAGTCGAGGGTGTACGAGGGGGGTTTTAATCCTGAAGCTTTCTTT.

The chain links TRBV11-2 to TRBJ2-1; no reliable D call. CDR1 SGHAT and CDR2 FQNNGV come from the germline V gene. This CDR3 has 13 amino acids. Trimming took off 5 bases at V and 5 bases at J, with 10 bases between the two ends. DNA of the CDR3: TGTGCCAGCAGCAAAAGACCCGACAATGAGCAGTTCTTC. It specifies CASSKRPDNEQFF.

Many counts were recorded for this clonotype. The CDR3 DNA is TGTGCCAGCAGTTACTCTCTTCGAGGGCAGTACTTC. Translation gives CASSYSLRGQYF. V is TRBV6-2 or TRBV6-3 and J is TRBJ2-7; D is unresolved. The V and J ends lost 0 bases and 9 bases respectively, with 9 bases between them. CDR3 length equals 12 residues. CDR1 MNHEY and CDR2 SVGEGT come from the germline V gene.

A note on this clonotype: The junction differs from germline at one of its ends, possibly a read error. This chain connects TRBV7-7 to TRBJ2-2; 10 positions agree with TRBD1. The CDR3 consists of 19 residues. Germline V gene sequence: CDR1 SSHAT, CDR2 FNYEAQ (reference sequence). CDR3 amino acids: CASSLETGTGASVTGELFF. CDR3 in DNA: TGTGCTAGCAGCTTAGAAACAGGGACAGGGGCTTCGGTAACCGGGGAGCTGTTTTTT.

This clonotype was seen ten or more times. V usage is TRBV5-1 and J usage is TRBJ2-3, with D perhaps matching TRBD1 (6 bases). The CDR3 consists of 15 residues. CDR1 and CDR2 from the germline V gene are SGHRS and YFSETQ. Trimming stripped 0 bases from V and 1 base from J, with 9 bases between. CDR3 DNA: TGCGCCAGCAGCTTGGAGGACAGACGCACAGATACGCAGTATTTT. Its translation is CASSLEDRRTDTQYF.

The chain has TRBV5-6 and TRBJ2-3; TRBD2 matches at 15 bases. The trim removed 7 bases at V and 1 base at J, leaving 10 bases unmatched. Germline V gives CDR1 SGHDT, CDR2 YYEEEE. The length of the CDR3 is 18 residues. The CDR3 here is CASQRGLAGGPGTDTQYF. The CDR3 nucleotides are TGTGCCAGCCAAAGGGGACTAGCGGGGGGCCCCGGCACAGATACGCAGTATTTT.

Here the CDR3 reads CASSLVGASSYNSPLHF. The CDR3 DNA follows: TGCGCCAGCAGCTTGGTGGGGGCTAGCTCCTATAATTCACCCCTCCACTTT. The chain is built from TRBV5-1 and TRBJ1-6; TRBD1 is a possible D gene (6 bases). There are 17 residues in the CDR3. Germline V gives CDR1 SGHRS, CDR2 YFSETQ. V lost 0 bases to trimming and J lost 0 bases, with 10 bases between them.

This clonotype has a count of ten or more. The V gene is TRBV28, the J gene TRBJ2-1; perhaps TRBD2 as D (6 bases). Germline CDR1 MDHEN, CDR2 SYDVKM. CDR3 length equals 15 residues. With 6 bases removed from V and 1 base from J, the gap between germline ends came to 13 bases. In nucleotides, the CDR3 is TGTGCCAGCAGCCTGACTAGTCAGTCCTACAATGAGCAGTTCTTC. It is translated as CASSLTSQSYNEQFF.

This clonotype was counted ten times or more. The rearrangement uses TRBV29-1 and TRBJ2-7, with D tentatively TRBD2 (6 bases). Germline CDR1 and CDR2: SQVTM and ANQGSEA. This CDR3 comprises 12 residues. The V gene lost 5 bases and the J gene lost 2 bases, with 10 bases spanning the gap. The CDR3 DNA is TGCAGCGTTCGCGGGGAGGCCTACGAGCAGTACTTC. This translates into CSVRGEAYEQYF.

This clonotype turned up a few times. J is TRBJ2-1 and V is TRBV24-1; TRBD1 agrees at 7 bases. Germline V gene lookup returns CDR1 KGHDR and CDR2 SFDVKD. This CDR3 has 15 amino acids. After removal of 8 bases from V and 0 bases from J, the junction contained 6 bases not matched to a gene. This CDR3 reads CATTKTGDSYNEQFF. CDR3 sequence (DNA): TGTGCCACCACCAAAACAGGGGACTCCTACAATGAGCAGTTCTTC.

There are a few counts of this clonotype. The chain employs TRBV20-1 and TRBJ1-5; 7 bases are a match to TRBD1. Trimming cost V 3 bases and J 2 bases; bases outside gene matches: 4. The CDR3 is made up of 14 amino acids. Germline-derived CDR1 and CDR2 are DFQATT and SNEGSKA (reference sequence). CDR3 residues: CSARTGIGNQPQHF. CDR3 coding DNA: TGCAGTGCTAGGACAGGGATAGGCAATCAGCCCCAGCATTTT.

This clonotype was detected many times. The chain couples TRBV20-1 to TRBJ2-5; D unresolved. V lost 5 bases and J lost 1, with 20 bases in between. The CDR3 spans 16 residues. Germline assignment: CDR1 DFQATT and CDR2 SNEGSKA (reference sequence). DNA for the CDR3: TGCAGTGCTGACCGGGTCGGGCAGCGCCGCCAAGAGACCCAGTACTTC. It encodes CSADRVGQRRQETQYF.

J is TRBJ2-7 and V is TRBV11-1, with 10 bases matching TRBD2. The germline gives CDR1 SGHAT, CDR2 FQDESV (reference sequence). This CDR3 contains 17 residues. J was trimmed by 2 bases and V by 5 bases; bases with no gene match: 12. CDR3: CASSPWTSGLRPYEQYF. CDR3 coding DNA: TGTGCCAGCAGCCCTTGGACTAGCGGCCTCAGACCCTACGAGCAGTACTTC.

The chain links TRBV14 to TRBJ2-7; D gene unclear. Trimming removed 4 bases at V and 2 bases at J, with 12 bases between. CDR1 SGHDN and CDR2 FVKESK come from the germline V gene. This CDR3 has 14 amino acids. In DNA, the CDR3 is TGTGCCAGCAGCCGGGCCGCGTATGCCTACGAGCAGTACTTC. This sequence encodes CASSRAAYAYEQYF.

The chain uses TRBV6-1 and TRBJ1-4, with a weak D call TRBD1 (5 bases). Trimming shortened V by 7 bases and J by 3 bases, and 15 bases separated the two germline ends. Looked up from germline, CDR1 is MNHNS and CDR2 is SASEGT. This CDR3 has 15 residues. CDR3: CASTEGRSANEKLFF. Here the CDR3 DNA reads TGTGCCAGCACCGAGGGACGGTCGGCTAATGAAAAACTGTTTTTT.

This clonotype was counted at least ten times. The chain carries TRBV12-3 or TRBV12-4 and TRBJ1-4; tentatively, D is TRBD1 (6 bases). The CDR3 spans 15 residues. V lost 1 base and J 8 bases, leaving 14 bases between the germline ends. The CDR3 protein is CASSLVAGGREKLFF. CDR3 nucleotides: TGTGCCAGCAGTTTAGTGGCCGGGGGCCGAGAAAAACTGTTTTTT.

This clonotype was counted ten times or more. This sequence joins TRBV4-1 and TRBJ1-2; tentative D call: TRBD1 (5 bases). CDR1 and CDR2 from the germline V gene are MGHRA and YSYEKL. The CDR3 runs to 15 residues. V was cut by 0 bases and J by 0 bases, with 8 bases left in between. The CDR3 sequence: CASSQEGVANYGYTF. DNA for the CDR3: TGCGCCAGCAGCCAAGAAGGGGTAGCTAACTATGGCTACACCTTC.

In this sample, this clonotype turned up many times. The rearrangement links TRBV10-2 to TRBJ2-3; D might be TRBD1 (6 bases). The V end lost 0 bases, the J end lost 9 bases, and 7 bases lay between the germline ends. The CDR3 length is 12 residues. Germline CDR1 reads WSHSY; CDR2 reads SAAADI. The CDR3 DNA follows: TGCGCCAGCAGTGAGTCGAGGGGGACGCAGTATTTT. Protein product: CASSESRGTQYF.

This chain connects TRBV24-1 to TRBJ1-2; a weak D match, TRBD1 (5 bases). Trimming left V 6 bases short and J 5 bases short, with 15 bases between. This CDR3 has 14 residues. In germline, CDR1 is KGHDR, CDR2 SFDVKD. Written as DNA, the CDR3 is TGTGCCACCAGTCCGTCCAGGGTCCCGTATGGCTACACCTTC. Translating it yields CATSPSRVPYGYTF.

The gene calls are TRBV20-1 and TRBJ2-7; TRBD2 is a possible D gene (5 bases). V was pared by 6 bases and J by 3 bases, with 15 bases between. Per germline, CDR1 DFQATT and CDR2 SNEGSKA (reference sequence). The CDR3 spans 13 residues. The CDR3 DNA reads TGCAGTGCCGGGGATCGATCGGTCTACGAGCAGTACTTC. Protein product: CSAGDRSVYEQYF.

V gene TRBV6-2 or TRBV6-3 combines with J gene TRBJ2-1, with 9 nucleotides matching TRBD2. V dropped 2 bases and J dropped 0; count of bases not matched to a gene: 20. This CDR3 is built from 22 residues. Germline CDR1 MNHEY, CDR2 SVGEGT. In DNA, the CDR3 is TGTGCCAGCAGTTACCCCGAAGCCACAGGGGCGGGGGGGCGGAGCTCCTACAATGAGCAGTTCTTC. This sequence encodes CASSYPEATGAGGRSSYNEQFF.

The rearrangement uses TRBV2 and TRBJ1-5; a possible D gene is TRBD1 (5 bases). The germline V gene has CDR1 SNHLY and CDR2 FYNNEI. This CDR3 region has 13 residues. V gave up 7 bases and J gave up 1 base, with 8 bases separating them. The CDR3 coding sequence is TGTGCCAGCACGGGGGACAGCAATCAGCCCCAGCATTTT. Amino acids: CASTGDSNQPQHF.

The J gene is TRBJ2-1, the V gene TRBV9; D not resolved. Germline V gives CDR1 SGDLS, CDR2 YYNGEE. V shed 4 bases and J shed 3 bases, with 29 bases lying between them. The CDR3 length is 20 residues. The CDR3 coding sequence is TGTGCCAGCAGCCCAGAGAGGATGGGTGTGGTCTTCCGAAACTACAATGAGCAGTTCTTC. It yields the protein CASSPERMGVVFRNYNEQFF.

CDR3 residues: CASSSGSGTLETQYF. The CDR3 bases are TGTGCCAGCAGCTCCGGATCCGGGACCCTGGAGACCCAGTACTTC. The V gene is TRBV13, the J gene TRBJ2-5; either TRBD1 or TRBD2 may fit D (5 bases each). From germline, CDR1 is PRHDT and CDR2 FYEKMQ (reference sequence). The CDR3 spans 15 residues. Deletions cut 4 bases from V and 5 bases from J, with 17 bases between.

The chain joins TRBV10-2 to TRBJ2-7; tentatively, D is TRBD1 or TRBD2 (5 bases each). The V and J ends lost 2 bases and 6 bases respectively, with 11 bases between them. Germline CDR1 WSHSY, CDR2 SAAADI. The CDR3 loop spans 13 amino acids. CDR3 sequence reads: CASSEGTNSEQYF. The CDR3 bases are TGCGCCAGCAGTGAGGGGACCAACTCCGAGCAGTACTTC.

This clonotype was picked up many times. V usage is TRBV20-1 and J usage is TRBJ1-4; D uncertain. The germline CDR1 and CDR2 sequences are DFQATT and SNEGSKA (reference sequence). CDR3 size: 14 residues. V was trimmed by 4 bases and J by 6 bases, leaving 15 bases between them. The CDR3 DNA reads TGCAGTGCTATTTTAAAGAGTCGGGATGAAAAACTGTTTTTT. Translating gives CSAILKSRDEKLFF.

This clonotype was seen repeatedly, ten times or more. CDR3 DNA: TGTGCCAGCAGGGACCTCTACAATGAGCAGTTCTTC. It yields the protein CASRDLYNEQFF. This chain links TRBV27 with TRBJ2-1; unclear D gene. The CDR3 covers 12 residues. Per germline, CDR1 MNHEY and CDR2 SMNVEV (reference sequence). V was pared by 6 bases and J by 3 bases, with 6 bases between.

Ten or more counts support this clonotype. The CDR3 DNA reads as TGTGCCAGCTCACCAGGCGGGGGCCAAGAGACCCAGTACTTC. Translating gives CASSPGGGQETQYF. This chain joins TRBV18 and TRBJ2-5; 7 positions agree with TRBD2. Per germline, CDR1 KGHSH and CDR2 LQKENI. The CDR3 length is 14 residues. V was pared by 2 bases and J by 1 base, with 1 base of the junction left unmatched.

This chain connects TRBV6-1 to TRBJ1-1; TRBD1 might be the D (6 bases). Germline CDR1 and CDR2: MNHNS and SASEGT. The CDR3 extends over 16 amino acids. V was trimmed by 5 bases and J by 5 bases, leaving 21 bases between them. This chain's CDR3 is CASSILGGGDGTEAFF. For the CDR3, the DNA is TGTGCCAGCAGTATCCTGGGGGGCGGGGATGGTACTGAAGCTTTCTTT.

This clonotype was seen at least ten times. The chain employs TRBV12-3 or TRBV12-4 and TRBJ2-3; D is ambiguous. V was shortened by 2 bases and J by 3 bases, with 18 bases between the two germline ends. The CDR3 totals 17 residues. The CDR3 protein is CASSLFPIQQRTDTQYF. The DNA for the CDR3 is TGTGCCAGCAGTTTATTTCCTATCCAGCAGAGAACAGATACGCAGTATTTT.

This clonotype was seen at least ten times. The chain carries TRBV20-1 and TRBJ2-5, with 10 bases lining up with TRBD2. This CDR3 is built from 14 residues. V shed 3 bases, J shed 5 bases, and the junction held 6 bases outside the gene matches. The germline CDR1 and CDR2 sequences are DFQATT and SNEGSKA (reference sequence). CDR3: CSASTSGAGETQYF. The CDR3 region has the DNA TGCAGTGCTAGTACTAGCGGGGCGGGGGAGACCCAGTACTTC.

This clonotype occurred many times. The chain links TRBV20-1 to TRBJ1-3; D ambiguous. V dropped 2 bases and J dropped 1 base, with 9 bases sitting between them. This CDR3 has 14 residues. CDR1 DFQATT and CDR2 SNEGSKA come from the germline V gene (reference sequence). The CDR3, as DNA: TGCAGTGCTAGAAAGACGGAGTCTGGAAACACCATATATTTT. Amino acids: CSARKTESGNTIYF.